The rows below give T cell receptor beta chains drawn from one sample of a study of T cell repertoires in cytomegalovirus infection. MiXCR was run by TCRdb on the reads, yielding one entry per CDR3 protein. The repertoire includes approximately 70,000 distinct CDR3 sequences, 20% of them detected once, and roughly two thirds sits in the top ten. These receptors have no identified antigens. The sample in question was CD8+ T cells from cultured PBMCs, obtained from culture after CMV antigen stimulation. The receptors here all came from a human donor in good health (CMV status not recorded). Some clones in this sample may be carry-over from other donors' samples. Each CDR3 is given with its conserved first and last residue. Fields, in order: J gene, V gene, CDR3 protein.

TRBJ1-1 | TRBV7-8 | CASSFSGRAGWTEAFF
TRBJ2-1 | TRBV4-2 | CASSQDVSGGAYNEQFF
TRBJ2-1 | TRBV7-6 | CASSHSGFSSYNEQFF
TRBJ2-7 | TRBV7-2 | CASSLLGPSYEQYF
TRBJ2-5 | TRBV7-9 | CASIQDRGQETQYF
TRBJ2-7 | TRBV11-2 | CASSPGGRGSSYEQYF
TRBJ2-2 | TRBV7-9 | CASSTPETSVGGELFF
TRBJ2-5 | TRBV19 | CASSMYQETQYF
TRBJ2-7 | TRBV12-3/TRBV12-4 | CASSAGTGFYEQYF
TRBJ2-7 | TRBV7-2 | CASSLFPDRDEQYF
TRBJ1-2 | TRBV12-3/TRBV12-4 | CAERRGNYGYTF
TRBJ2-1 | TRBV2 | CASSDEYNEQFF
TRBJ1-5 | TRBV6-2/TRBV6-3 | CASTDPTGSDQPQHF
TRBJ1-5 | TRBV7-3 | CASSLTRDSNQPQHF
TRBJ1-1 | TRBV7-9 | CASSLESPEAFF
TRBJ2-7 | TRBV4-3 | CASSQDPTSGGYEQYF
TRBJ2-7 | TRBV4-3 | CASSQGAQTYEQYF
TRBJ2-3 | TRBV6-2/TRBV6-3 | CASNLDLSTDTQYF
TRBJ2-1 | TRBV7-8 | CASSLGGSGRDEQFF
TRBJ2-5 | TRBV7-9 | CASSLAGLAGGGEETQYF
TRBJ1-1 | TRBV7-6 | CASSPGQRTEAFF
TRBJ1-5 | TRBV6-1 | CASSEARASNQPQHF
TRBJ1-2 | TRBV12-3/TRBV12-4 | CASSLASGANYGYTF
TRBJ2-2 | TRBV12-3/TRBV12-4 | CASSENTGELFF
TRBJ1-1 | TRBV4-3 | CASSQTENTEAFF
TRBJ2-1 | TRBV27 | CASSPGRSNEQFF
TRBJ2-7 | TRBV4-1 | CASSQGQGGTYEQYF
TRBJ1-2 | TRBV6-6 | CASSEGQGLSYGYTF
TRBJ1-4 | TRBV4-3 | CASSHRADDSNEKLFF